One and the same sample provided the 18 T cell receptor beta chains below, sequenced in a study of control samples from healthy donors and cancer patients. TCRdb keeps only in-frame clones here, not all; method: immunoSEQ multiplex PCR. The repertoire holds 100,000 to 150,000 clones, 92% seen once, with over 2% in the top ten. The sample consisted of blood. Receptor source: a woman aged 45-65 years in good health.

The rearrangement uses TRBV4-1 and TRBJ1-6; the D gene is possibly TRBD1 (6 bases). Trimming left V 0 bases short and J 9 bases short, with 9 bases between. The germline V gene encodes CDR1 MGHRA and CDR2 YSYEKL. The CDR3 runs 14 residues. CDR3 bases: TGCGCCAGCAGCCAAGAATGGGGGCGTTCACCCCTCCACTTT. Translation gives CASSQEWGRSPLHF.

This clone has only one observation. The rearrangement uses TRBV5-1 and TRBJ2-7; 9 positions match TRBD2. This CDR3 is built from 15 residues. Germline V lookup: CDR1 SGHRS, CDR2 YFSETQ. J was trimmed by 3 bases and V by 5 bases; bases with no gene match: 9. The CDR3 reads CASRPGVAGVYEQYF. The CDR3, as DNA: TGCGCCAGCAGACCCGGGGTAGCGGGAGTCTACGAGCAGTACTTC.

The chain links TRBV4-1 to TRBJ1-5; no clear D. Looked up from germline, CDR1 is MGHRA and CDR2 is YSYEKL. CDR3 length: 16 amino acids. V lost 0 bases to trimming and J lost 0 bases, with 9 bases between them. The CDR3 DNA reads TGCGCCAGCAGCCAAGACGGCTCCGGTAGCAATCAGCCCCAGCATTTT. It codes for CASSQDGSGSNQPQHF.

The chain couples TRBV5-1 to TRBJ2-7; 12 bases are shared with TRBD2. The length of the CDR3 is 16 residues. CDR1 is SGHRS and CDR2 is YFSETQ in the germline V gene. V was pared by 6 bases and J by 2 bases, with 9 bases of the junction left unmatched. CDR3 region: CASTKGLAGLTYEQYF. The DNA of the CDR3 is TGCGCCAGCACCAAGGGACTAGCGGGCCTGACCTACGAGCAGTACTTC.

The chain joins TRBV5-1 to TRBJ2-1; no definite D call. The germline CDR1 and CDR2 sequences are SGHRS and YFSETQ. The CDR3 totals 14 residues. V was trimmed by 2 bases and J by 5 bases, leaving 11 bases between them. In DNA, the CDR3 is TGCGCCAGCAGCTTACGTGTTTACGACAATGAGCAGTTCTTC. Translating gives CASSLRVYDNEQFF.

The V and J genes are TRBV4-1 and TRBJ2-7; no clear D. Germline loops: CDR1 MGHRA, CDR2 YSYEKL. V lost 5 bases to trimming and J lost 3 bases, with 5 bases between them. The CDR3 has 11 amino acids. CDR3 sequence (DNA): TGCGCCAGCAGCACGAACTACGAGCAGTACTTC. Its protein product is CASSTNYEQYF.

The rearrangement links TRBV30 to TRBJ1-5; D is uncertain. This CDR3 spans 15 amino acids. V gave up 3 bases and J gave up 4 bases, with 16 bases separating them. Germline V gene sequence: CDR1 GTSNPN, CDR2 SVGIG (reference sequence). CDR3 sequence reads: CAWSGRNSGNQPQHF. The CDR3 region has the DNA TGTGCCTGGAGCGGCCGGAACTCCGGGAATCAGCCCCAGCATTTT.

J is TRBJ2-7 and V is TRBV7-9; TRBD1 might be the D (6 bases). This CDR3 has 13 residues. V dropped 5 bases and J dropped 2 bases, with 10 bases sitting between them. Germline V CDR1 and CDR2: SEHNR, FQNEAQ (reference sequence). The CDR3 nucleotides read TGTGCCAGCAGCCCAAGACAGGCCTACGAGCAGTACTTC. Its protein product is CASSPRQAYEQYF.

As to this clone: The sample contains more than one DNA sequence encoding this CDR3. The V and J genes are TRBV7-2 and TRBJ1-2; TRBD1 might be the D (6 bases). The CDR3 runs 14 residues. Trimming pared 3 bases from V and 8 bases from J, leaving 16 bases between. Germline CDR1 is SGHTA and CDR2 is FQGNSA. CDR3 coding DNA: TGTGCCAGCAGCTTTGGGGGAGGGGGTCGCGGCTACACCTTC. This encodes CASSFGGGGRGYTF.

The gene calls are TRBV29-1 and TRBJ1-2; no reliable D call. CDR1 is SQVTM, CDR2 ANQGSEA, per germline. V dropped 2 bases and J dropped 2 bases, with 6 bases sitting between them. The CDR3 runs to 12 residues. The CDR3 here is CSVERENYGYTF. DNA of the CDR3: TGCAGCGTTGAACGGGAAAACTATGGCTACACCTTC.

The CDR3 spells CASSLGGTNTEAFF. CDR3 sequence (DNA): TGTGCCAGCAGCTTAGGGGGAACGAACACTGAAGCTTTCTTT. The chain recombines TRBV7-9 with TRBJ1-1; no clear D gene. CDR1 is SEHNR, CDR2 FQNEAQ, per germline (reference sequence). CDR3 length: 14 residues. V was clipped by 1 base and J by 1 base, with 7 bases between them.

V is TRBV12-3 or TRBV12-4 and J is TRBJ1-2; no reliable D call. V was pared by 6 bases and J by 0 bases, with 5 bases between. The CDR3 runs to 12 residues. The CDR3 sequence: CASSQANYGYTF. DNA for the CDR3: TGTGCCAGCAGCCAGGCTAACTATGGCTACACCTTC.

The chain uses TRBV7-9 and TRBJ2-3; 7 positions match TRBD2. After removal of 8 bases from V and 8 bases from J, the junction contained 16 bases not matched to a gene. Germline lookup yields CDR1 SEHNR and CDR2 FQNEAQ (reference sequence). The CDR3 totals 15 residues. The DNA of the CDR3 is TGTGCCAGCTCTTCGGCGGGAGATCTCGAGGGTACGCAGTATTTT. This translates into CASSSAGDLEGTQYF.

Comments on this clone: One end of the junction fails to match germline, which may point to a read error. The CDR3 reads CASSFSGRIHF. The CDR3 nucleotides read TGTGCCAGCAGTTTTTCGGGACGGATACACTTC. The rearrangement links TRBV27 to TRBJ1-2, with D tentatively TRBD1 (5 bases). The CDR3 extends over 11 amino acids. Germline V gene sequence: CDR1 MNHEY, CDR2 SMNVEV (reference sequence).

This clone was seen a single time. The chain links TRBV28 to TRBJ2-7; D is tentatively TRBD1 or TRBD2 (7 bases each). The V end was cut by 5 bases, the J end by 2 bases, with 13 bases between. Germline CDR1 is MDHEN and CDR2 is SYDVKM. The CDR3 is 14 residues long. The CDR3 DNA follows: TGTGCCAGCAGTCAGGGGGGGACAGCCTACGAGCAGTACTTC. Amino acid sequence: CASSQGGTAYEQYF. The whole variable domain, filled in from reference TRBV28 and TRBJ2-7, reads DVKVTQSSRYLVKRTGEKVFLECVQDMDHENMFWYRQDPGLGLRLIYFSYDVKMKEKGDIPEGYSVSREKKERFSLILESASTNQTSMYLCASSQGGTAYEQYFGPGTRLTVT.

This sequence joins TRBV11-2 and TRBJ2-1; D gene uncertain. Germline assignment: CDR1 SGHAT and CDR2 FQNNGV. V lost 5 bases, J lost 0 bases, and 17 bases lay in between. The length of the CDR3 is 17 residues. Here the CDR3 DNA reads TGTGCCAGCAGCCTCGAACCGCCTGCTAGCTCCTACAATGAGCAGTTCTTC. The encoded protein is CASSLEPPASSYNEQFF.

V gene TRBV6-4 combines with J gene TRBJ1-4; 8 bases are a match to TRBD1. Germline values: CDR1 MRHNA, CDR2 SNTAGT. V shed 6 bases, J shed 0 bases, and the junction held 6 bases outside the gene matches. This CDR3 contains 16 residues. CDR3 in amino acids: CASRRTGHATNEKLFF. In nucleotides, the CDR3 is TGTGCCAGCAGACGGACAGGGCACGCAACTAATGAAAAACTGTTTTTT.

Here the CDR3 reads CASSSSQGSETQYF. CDR3 coding DNA: TGTGCCAGCAGCTCATCACAGGGATCGGAGACCCAGTACTTC. This chain joins TRBV7-9 and TRBJ2-5; D is perhaps TRBD1 (6 bases). Per the germline V gene, CDR1 is SEHNR and CDR2 is FQNEAQ (reference sequence). The CDR3 contains 14 residues. V lost 4 bases and J 5 bases, leaving 14 bases between the germline ends.